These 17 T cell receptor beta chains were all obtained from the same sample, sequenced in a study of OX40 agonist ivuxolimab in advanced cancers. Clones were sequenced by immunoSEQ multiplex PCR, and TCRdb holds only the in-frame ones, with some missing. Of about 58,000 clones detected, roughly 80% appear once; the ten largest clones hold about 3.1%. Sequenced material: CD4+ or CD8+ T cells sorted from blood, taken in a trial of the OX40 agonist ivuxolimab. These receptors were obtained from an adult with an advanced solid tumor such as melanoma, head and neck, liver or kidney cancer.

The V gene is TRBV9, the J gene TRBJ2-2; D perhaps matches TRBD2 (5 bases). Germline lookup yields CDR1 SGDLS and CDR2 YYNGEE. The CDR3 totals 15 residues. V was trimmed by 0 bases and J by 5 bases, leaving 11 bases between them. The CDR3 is CASSVAWRSTGELFF. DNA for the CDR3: TGTGCCAGCAGCGTAGCATGGAGGTCTACCGGGGAGCTGTTTTTT.

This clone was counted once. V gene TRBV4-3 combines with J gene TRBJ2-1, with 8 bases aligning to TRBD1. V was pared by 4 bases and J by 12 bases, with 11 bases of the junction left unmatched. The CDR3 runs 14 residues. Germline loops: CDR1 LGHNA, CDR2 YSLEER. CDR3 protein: CASSPQETGARQFF. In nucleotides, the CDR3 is TGCGCCAGCAGCCCCCAAGAGACAGGGGCTCGGCAGTTCTTC.

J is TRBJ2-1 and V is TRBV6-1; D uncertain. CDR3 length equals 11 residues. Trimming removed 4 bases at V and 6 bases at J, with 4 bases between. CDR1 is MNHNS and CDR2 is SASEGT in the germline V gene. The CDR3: CASSVFNEQFF. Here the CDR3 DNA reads TGTGCCAGCAGTGTGTTCAATGAGCAGTTCTTC.

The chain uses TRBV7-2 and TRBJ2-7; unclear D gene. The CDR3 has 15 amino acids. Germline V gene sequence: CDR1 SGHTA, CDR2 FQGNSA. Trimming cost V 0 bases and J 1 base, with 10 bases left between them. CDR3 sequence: CASSLAGWKSYEQYF. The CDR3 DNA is TGTGCCAGCAGCTTAGCGGGGTGGAAGTCCTACGAGCAGTACTTC.

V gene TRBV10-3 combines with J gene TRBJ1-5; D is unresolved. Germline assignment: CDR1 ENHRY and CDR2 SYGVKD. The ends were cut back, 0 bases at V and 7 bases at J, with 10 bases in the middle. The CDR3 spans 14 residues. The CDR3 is CAISESRSGQPQHF. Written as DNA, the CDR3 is TGTGCCATCAGTGAGTCGAGGAGTGGACAGCCCCAGCATTTT.

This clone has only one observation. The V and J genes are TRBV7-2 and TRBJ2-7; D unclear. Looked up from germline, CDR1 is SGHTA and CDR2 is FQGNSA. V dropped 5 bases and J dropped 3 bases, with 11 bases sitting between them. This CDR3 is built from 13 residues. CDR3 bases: TGTGCCAGCAGCCAATCCTGGAACTACGAGCAGTACTTC. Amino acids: CASSQSWNYEQYF.

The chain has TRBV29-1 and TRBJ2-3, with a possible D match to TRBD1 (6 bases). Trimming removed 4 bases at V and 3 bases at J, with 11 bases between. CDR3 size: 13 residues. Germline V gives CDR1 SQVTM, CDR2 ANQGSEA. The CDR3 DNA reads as TGCAGCGTTGCCTTTAGGGGGACAGATACGCAGTATTTT. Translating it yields CSVAFRGTDTQYF.

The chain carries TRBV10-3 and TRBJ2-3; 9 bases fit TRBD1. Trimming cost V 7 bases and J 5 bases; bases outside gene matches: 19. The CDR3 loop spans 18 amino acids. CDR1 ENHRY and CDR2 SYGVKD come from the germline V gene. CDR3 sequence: CAITRTITQGARIDTQYF. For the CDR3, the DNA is TGTGCCATCACCAGGACGATAACACAGGGGGCGCGGATAGATACGCAGTATTTT.

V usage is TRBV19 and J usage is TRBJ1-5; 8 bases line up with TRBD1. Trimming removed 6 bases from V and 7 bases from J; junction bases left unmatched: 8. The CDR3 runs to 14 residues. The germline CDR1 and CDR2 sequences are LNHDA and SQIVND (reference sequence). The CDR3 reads CASRTTGAEQPQHF. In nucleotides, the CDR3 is TGTGCCAGTAGGACGACAGGGGCGGAACAGCCCCAGCATTTT.

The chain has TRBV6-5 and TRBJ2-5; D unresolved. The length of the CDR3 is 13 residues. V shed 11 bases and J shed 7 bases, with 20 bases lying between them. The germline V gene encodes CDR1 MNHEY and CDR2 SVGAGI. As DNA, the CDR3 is TGTGCCTCTTCAACCGGTCCGGCCAGGACCCAGTACTTC. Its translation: CASSTGPARTQYF.

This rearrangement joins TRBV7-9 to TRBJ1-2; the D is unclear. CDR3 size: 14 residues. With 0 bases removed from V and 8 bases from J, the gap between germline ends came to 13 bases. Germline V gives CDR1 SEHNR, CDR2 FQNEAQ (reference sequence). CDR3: CASSLAPPAGGYTF. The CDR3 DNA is TGTGCCAGCAGCTTAGCCCCCCCGGCTGGGGGCTACACCTTC.

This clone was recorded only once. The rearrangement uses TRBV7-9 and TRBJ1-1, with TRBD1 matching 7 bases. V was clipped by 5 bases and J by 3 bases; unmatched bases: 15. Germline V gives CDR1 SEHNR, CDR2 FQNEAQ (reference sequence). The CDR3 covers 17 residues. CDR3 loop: CASSPRSPGQSYTEAFF. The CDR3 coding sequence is TGTGCCAGCAGCCCCCGCAGTCCGGGACAGAGCTACACTGAAGCTTTCTTT.

The CDR3 nucleotides are TGTGCCAGCAGCTTAGTTTGGGGGGAACGAGAGACCCAGTACTTC. This encodes CASSLVWGERETQYF. This chain connects TRBV7-2 to TRBJ2-5, with a weak D call TRBD2 (6 bases). The germline gives CDR1 SGHTA, CDR2 FQGNSA. Trimming removed 1 base from V and 4 bases from J, with 13 bases in between. CDR3 length: 15 amino acids.

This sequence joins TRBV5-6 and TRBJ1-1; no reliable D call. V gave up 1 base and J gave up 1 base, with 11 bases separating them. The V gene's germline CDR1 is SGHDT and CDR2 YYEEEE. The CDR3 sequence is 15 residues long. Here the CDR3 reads CASSLPGRKNTEAFF. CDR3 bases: TGTGCCAGCAGCTTGCCAGGAAGGAAGAACACTGAAGCTTTCTTT.

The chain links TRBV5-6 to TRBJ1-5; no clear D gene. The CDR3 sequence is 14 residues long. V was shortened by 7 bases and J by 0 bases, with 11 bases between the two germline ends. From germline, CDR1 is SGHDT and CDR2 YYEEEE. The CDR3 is CASGTGLSNQPQHF. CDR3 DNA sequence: TGTGCCAGCGGAACGGGCCTTAGCAATCAGCCCCAGCATTTT.

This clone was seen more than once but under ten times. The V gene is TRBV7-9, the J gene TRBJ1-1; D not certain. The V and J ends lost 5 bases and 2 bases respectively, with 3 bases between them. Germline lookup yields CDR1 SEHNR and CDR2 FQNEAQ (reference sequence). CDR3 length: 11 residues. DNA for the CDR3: TGTGCCAGCAGCGCCAACACTGAAGCTTTCTTT. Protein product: CASSANTEAFF.

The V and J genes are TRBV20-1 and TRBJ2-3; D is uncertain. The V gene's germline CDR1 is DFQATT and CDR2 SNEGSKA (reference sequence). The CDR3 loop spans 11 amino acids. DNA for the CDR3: TGCAGCACTACCGGGTCCAACCACCAGTATTTT. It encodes CSTTGSNHQYF.